Presented here are 18 T cell receptor beta chains from one specimen sequenced in a study of blood T cell repertoires in COVID-19. Some clones are missing from TCRdb's copy, which holds only in-frame ones; the method was immunoSEQ multiplex PCR. Altogether around 260,000 clones are present, about 88% being singletons, with the ten largest covering around 1.8%. The material sequenced was peripheral blood. The receptors stem from a man aged 25-40 years with active or convalescent COVID-19.

This clone was seen once. The chain joins TRBV7-9 to TRBJ2-5, with 10 positions matching TRBD1. The CDR3 loop spans 17 amino acids. The junction had 10 bases not matched to a gene; V was cut back by 1 base and J by 5 bases. Germline V CDR1 and CDR2: SEHNR, FQNEAQ (reference sequence). The DNA for the CDR3 is TGTGCCAGCAGCTTAGGATCCTCGTGGACAGGGGGGGAGACCCAGTACTTC. Translating gives CASSLGSSWTGGETQYF.

The chain has TRBV4-1 and TRBJ1-3; no firm D call. V gave up 0 bases and J gave up 2 bases, with 20 bases separating them. The CDR3 extends over 19 amino acids. Germline values: CDR1 MGHRA, CDR2 YSYEKL. The CDR3 DNA is TGCGCCAGCAGCCAAGATCCCGGGAGTTGGCGACGGACTGGAAACACCATATATTTT. This translates into CASSQDPGSWRRTGNTIYF.

This clone was seen a handful of times. V gene TRBV2 combines with J gene TRBJ2-5; TRBD2 agrees at 10 bases. V was clipped by 6 bases and J by 2 bases; unmatched bases: 6. Looked up from germline, CDR1 is SNHLY and CDR2 is FYNNEI. The CDR3 runs 15 residues. CDR3 residues: CASRRAGGAQETQYF. The DNA for the CDR3 is TGTGCCAGCAGGCGAGCGGGGGGGGCACAAGAGACCCAGTACTTC.

This chain connects TRBV19 to TRBJ1-1; the match to TRBD1 covers 7 bases. Germline V gene lookup returns CDR1 LNHDA and CDR2 SQIVND (reference sequence). This CDR3 spans 15 amino acids. The V gene end was trimmed by 4 bases and the J gene end by 5 bases; junction bases not matched to a gene: 10. CDR3 protein: CASSTQGTDLTEAFF. The CDR3 DNA reads as TGTGCCAGTAGTACGCAAGGGACAGATCTTACTGAAGCTTTCTTT. Based on the CDR3 plus reference TRBV19 and TRBJ1-1, the full variable domain is DGGITQSPKYLFRKEGQNVTLSCEQNLNHDAMYWYRQDPGQGLRLIYYSQIVNDFQKGDIAEGYSVSREKKESFPLTVTSAQKNPTAFYLCASSTQGTDLTEAFFGQGTRLTVV.

This rearrangement joins TRBV2 to TRBJ2-1; 7 positions match TRBD1. The germline gives CDR1 SNHLY, CDR2 FYNNEI. The CDR3 length is 14 residues. The J segment lost 8 bases and the V segment lost 5 bases, leaving 9 bases of the junction unmatched. CDR3 DNA: TGTGCCAGCAGTTGGGACAGAAGGAGCGATGAGCAGTTCTTC. It is translated as CASSWDRRSDEQFF.

The chain links TRBV2 to TRBJ2-6, with 7 bases matching TRBD1. V gave up 3 bases and J gave up 3 bases; unmatched junction bases: 2. Germline V lookup: CDR1 SNHLY, CDR2 FYNNEI. CDR3 length: 15 amino acids. The CDR3 loop is CASSDRGRGANVLTF. The CDR3 DNA is TGTGCCAGCAGTGATAGGGGGCGTGGGGCCAACGTCCTGACTTTC.

V gene TRBV19 combines with J gene TRBJ1-2, with D uncertain. Germline V lookup: CDR1 LNHDA, CDR2 SQIVND (reference sequence). Trimming shortened V by 6 bases and J by 8 bases, and 25 bases separated the two germline ends. The CDR3 is 16 amino acids. The CDR3 loop is CASRRDVADPPGGYTF. The CDR3 coding sequence is TGTGCCAGTAGGAGAGACGTCGCAGACCCACCAGGCGGCTACACCTTC.

CDR3 DNA: TGCGCCAGCAGCTTGTCTGCGGGGGCTAACTATGGCTACACCTTC. It translates to CASSLSAGANYGYTF. This chain links TRBV5-1 with TRBJ1-2, with a tentative D call TRBD1 (5 bases). The germline V gene has CDR1 SGHRS and CDR2 YFSETQ. Trimming shortened V by 1 base and J by 0 bases, and 10 bases separated the two germline ends. The CDR3 is 15 residues long.

This clone was observed once. This chain connects TRBV5-8 to TRBJ1-6, with D perhaps matching TRBD1 (6 bases). CDR1 SGHTS and CDR2 YDEGEE come from the germline V gene. V was cut by 6 bases and J by 9 bases, with 10 bases left in between. The CDR3 spans 12 residues. The CDR3 DNA reads TGTGCCAGCACAGGGGCTACTTCACCCCTCCACTTT. The encoded protein is CASTGATSPLHF.

V usage is TRBV30 and J usage is TRBJ1-6; 9 bases map to TRBD1. Germline trimming cut 2 bases from V and 11 bases from J; bases unmatched to any gene: 10. The CDR3 covers 15 residues. Germline V gives CDR1 GTSNPN, CDR2 SVGIG (reference sequence). The CDR3 region has the DNA TGTGCCTGGAGTAAGTTGGGACAGGGATCGGCACCCCTCCACTTT. As protein: CAWSKLGQGSAPLHF.

This chain links TRBV7-9 with TRBJ2-7; 9 nucleotides line up with TRBD1. Germline CDR1 reads SEHNR; CDR2 reads FQNEAQ (reference sequence). CDR3 length: 14 residues. Unmatched junction bases numbered 8, after V lost 5 bases and J lost 6 bases. CDR3 nucleotide sequence: TGTGCCAGCAGCCTCCGGGACAGGGAACGCGAGCAGTACTTC. Its translation is CASSLRDREREQYF.

V is TRBV11-2 and J is TRBJ2-2; D perhaps matches TRBD2 (5 bases). Trimming shortened V by 6 bases and J by 2 bases, and 16 bases separated the two germline ends. Germline V gene lookup returns CDR1 SGHAT and CDR2 FQNNGV. The CDR3 loop spans 16 amino acids. This CDR3 reads CASSSDPRENTGELFF. The CDR3 bases are TGTGCCAGCAGTTCTGATCCCCGGGAAAACACCGGGGAGCTGTTTTTT.

The chain couples TRBV2 to TRBJ2-7; 10 positions match TRBD2. The junction had 5 bases not matched to a gene; V was cut back by 4 bases and J by 2 bases. Germline CDR1 SNHLY, CDR2 FYNNEI. The CDR3 totals 15 residues. The CDR3 DNA reads as TGTGCCAGCAGTGGACTAGCGGGTCTAGCCTACGAGCAGTACTTC. It is translated as CASSGLAGLAYEQYF.

The rearrangement joins TRBV28 to TRBJ1-6; 9 nucleotides match TRBD1. J lost 8 bases, V lost 3 bases, and 5 bases had no gene match. Germline CDR1 and CDR2: MDHEN and SYDVKM. The CDR3 consists of 15 residues. The CDR3 sequence: CASSFYRGLDSPLHF. CDR3 bases: TGTGCCAGCAGTTTCTACAGGGGGCTTGATTCACCCCTCCACTTT.

The count of this clone is one. The chain has TRBV7-2 and TRBJ2-5; 7 positions match TRBD2. The CDR3 has 15 amino acids. In germline, CDR1 is SGHTA, CDR2 FQGNSA. V gave up 5 bases and J gave up 5 bases; unmatched junction bases: 11. The CDR3 nucleotides are TGTGCCAGCAGCCCAGGGAGGGGTCCGCAGGAGACCCAGTACTTC. Translated: CASSPGRGPQETQYF.

As to this clone: One end of the junction does not line up with germline, which may come from a read error. The chain has TRBV7-3 and TRBJ1-1, with 7 positions matching TRBD1. Germline V CDR1 and CDR2: SGHTA, FQGTGA. The CDR3 is made up of 14 amino acids. The CDR3 nucleotides read TGTGCCAGCAGCCTAACCCCTGGGACAGATGAAGCTTTCTTT. It translates to CASSLTPGTDEAFF.

The genes are TRBV4-2 and TRBJ1-2; the match to TRBD1 covers 8 bases. Germline CDR1 LGHNA, CDR2 YNFKEQ. The trim removed 2 bases at V and 4 bases at J, leaving 6 bases unmatched. The CDR3 has 15 residues. The CDR3 coding sequence is TGTGCCAGCAGCCAACCGTCGGGACAGGCCTATGGCTACACCTTC. It translates to CASSQPSGQAYGYTF.

Of note for this clone: This same CDR3 is encoded by further DNA sequences in the sample. The CDR3: CASSPGGGETQYF. Written as DNA, the CDR3 is TGTGCCAGCTCACCCGGCGGAGGGGAGACCCAGTACTTC. J is TRBJ2-5 and V is TRBV18, with D tentatively TRBD2 (6 bases). CDR3 length: 13 residues. Deletions cut 3 bases from V and 5 bases from J, with 10 bases between. Germline V gives CDR1 KGHSH, CDR2 LQKENI.